This T cell receptor (beta chain) appears in the sequencing data of a study of T cells in Graves' hyperthyroidism and ophthalmopathy. Study summary: Staff took peripheral blood when the initial diagnosis was made, before any treatment began. General study results and limits: Ophthalmopathy was told apart from stable hyperthyroidism by a 13 V-J model. In validation, the model predicted ophthalmopathy. These predictions came a median about 6 months before onset.

It was RNA transcripts that yielded the amplified TCR beta CDR3 regions. In the first-round RT-PCR of the TCR CDR3, the HTBI primer set was used. TCRdb ran MiXCR on the multiplex PCR reads and lists one entry per CDR3 protein. The data contain approximately 410,000 distinct CDR3 sequences, roughly 15% of them singletons. This clonotype has a count of ten or more. Its antigen remains unidentified. The CDR3 loop spans 15 amino acids. Germline CDR1 is SGHVS and CDR2 is FQNEAQ. V lost 1 base and J lost 7; bases outside the gene matches: 6. PBMCs were sourced from less than 12 ml fresh peripheral blood. Source material: blood. The chain couples TRBV7-8 to TRBJ2-5, with 10 nucleotides matching TRBD1. The clonotype originates from a woman aged 18-35 years with Graves' hyperthyroidism. DNA of the CDR3: TGTGCCAGCAGCTTAGGACCGGGACAGGGGTCGACCCAGTACTTC. Amino acids: CASSLGPGQGSTQYF.